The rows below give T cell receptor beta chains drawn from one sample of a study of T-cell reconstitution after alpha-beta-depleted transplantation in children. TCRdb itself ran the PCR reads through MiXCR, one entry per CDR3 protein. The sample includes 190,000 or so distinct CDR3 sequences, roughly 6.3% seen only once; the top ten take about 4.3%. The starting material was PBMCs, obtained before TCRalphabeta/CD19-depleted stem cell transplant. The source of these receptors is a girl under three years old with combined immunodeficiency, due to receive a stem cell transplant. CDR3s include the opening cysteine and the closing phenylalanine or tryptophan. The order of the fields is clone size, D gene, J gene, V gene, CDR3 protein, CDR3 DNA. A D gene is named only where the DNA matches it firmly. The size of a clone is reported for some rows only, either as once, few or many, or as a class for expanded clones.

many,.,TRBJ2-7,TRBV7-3,CASSLIASGSYEQYF,TGTGCCAGCAGCTTAATCGCGTCGGGTAGCTACGAGCAGTACTTC
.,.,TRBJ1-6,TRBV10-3,CAISETPGLYNSPLHF,TGTGCCATCAGTGAGACACCAGGGCTCTATAATTCACCCCTCCACTTT
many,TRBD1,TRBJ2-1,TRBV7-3,CASSATTGGPLHEQFF,TGTGCCAGCAGCGCGACAACAGGGGGACCTTTACATGAGCAGTTCTTC
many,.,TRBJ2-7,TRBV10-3,CAINQDRTSYEQYF,TGTGCCATCAACCAGGACCGTACCTCCTACGAGCAGTACTTC
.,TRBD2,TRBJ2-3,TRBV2,CASIWLAGRDTQYF,TGTGCCAGCATATGGCTAGCGGGGCGGGATACGCAGTATTTT
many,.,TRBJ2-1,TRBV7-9,CASSIRPDPGNEQFF,TGTGCCAGCTCTATTCGACCGGACCCTGGCAATGAGCAGTTCTTC
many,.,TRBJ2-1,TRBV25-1,CASQRGSYNEQFF,TGTGCCAGCCAGAGGGGCTCCTACAATGAGCAGTTCTTC
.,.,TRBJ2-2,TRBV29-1,CSVEDSESYNTGELFF,TGCAGCGTTGAAGATTCTGAGTCTTATAACACCGGGGAGCTGTTTTTT
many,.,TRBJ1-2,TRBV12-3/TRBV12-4,CASGRGLGYGYTF,TGTGCCAGCGGCAGGGGACTCGGCTATGGCTACACCTTC
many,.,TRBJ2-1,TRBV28,CASTGRDKSSYNEQFF,TGTGCCAGCACGGGGCGGGACAAAAGCTCCTACAATGAGCAGTTCTTC
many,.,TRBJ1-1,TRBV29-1,CSGTTGRNTEAFF,TGCAGCGGGACTACGGGACGGAACACTGAAGCTTTCTTT
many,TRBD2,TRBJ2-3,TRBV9,CASCTLSGASTDTQYF,TGTGCCAGCTGTACCCTGAGCGGGGCCAGCACAGATACGCAGTATTTT
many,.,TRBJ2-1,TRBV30,CAWSRGWNEQFF,TGTGCCTGGAGTAGGGGTTGGAATGAGCAGTTCTTC
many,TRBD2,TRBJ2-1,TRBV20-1,CSALSGVSYNEQFF,TGCAGTGCTCTAAGCGGGGTCTCCTACAATGAGCAGTTCTTC
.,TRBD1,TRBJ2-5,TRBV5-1,CASSPPRRTGDPYQETQYF,TGCGCCAGCAGCCCCCCACGCCGAACAGGGGACCCCTACCAAGAGACCCAGTACTTC
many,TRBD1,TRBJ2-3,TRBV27,CASSFPGQGHFDTQYF,TGTGCCAGCAGTTTCCCGGGACAGGGGCATTTTGATACGCAGTATTTT
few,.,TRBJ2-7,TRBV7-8,CASTQGGYEQYF,TGTGCCAGCACCCAGGGGGGGTACGAGCAGTACTTC
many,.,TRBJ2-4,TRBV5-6,CASSQQSNLKNIQYF,TGTGCCAGCAGCCAGCAGTCTAACCTTAAAAACATTCAGTACTTC
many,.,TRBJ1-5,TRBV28,CASTSEFSNQPQHF,TGTGCCAGCACCTCCGAATTCAGCAATCAGCCCCAGCATTTT
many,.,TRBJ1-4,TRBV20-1,CSASLRLREKLFF,TGCAGTGCTAGTTTAAGGTTACGGGAAAAACTGTTTTTT
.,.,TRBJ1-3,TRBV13,CASSSPGIGNTIYF,TGTGCCAGCAGCTCACCGGGTATCGGAAACACCATATATTTT
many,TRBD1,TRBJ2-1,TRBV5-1,CASSGGTGVPLKYNEQFF,TGCGCCAGCAGCGGAGGGACAGGGGTCCCTCTGAAATACAATGAGCAGTTCTTC
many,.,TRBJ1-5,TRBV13,CASSPGRSNQPQHF,TGTGCCAGCAGCCCTGGACGGAGCAATCAGCCCCAGCATTTT
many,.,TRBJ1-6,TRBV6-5,CASSYSRGPPRPLHF,TGTGCCAGCAGTTACTCGAGAGGGCCTCCTCGACCCCTCCACTTT
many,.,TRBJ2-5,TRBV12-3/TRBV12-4,CASSFNRGGETQYF,TGTGCCAGCAGTTTCAACAGGGGAGGAGAGACCCAGTACTTC
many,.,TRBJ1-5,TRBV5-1,CASSLAQGNQPQHF,TGCGCCAGCAGCTTGGCGCAGGGCAACCAGCCCCAGCATTTT
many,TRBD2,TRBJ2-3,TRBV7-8,CASSSRGDTDTQYF,TGTGCCAGCAGCTCGCGGGGGGACACAGATACGCAGTATTTT
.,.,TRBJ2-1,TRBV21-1,CASSGDTADNEQFF,TGTGCCAGCAGCGGGGACACGGCCGACAATGAGCAGTTCTTC
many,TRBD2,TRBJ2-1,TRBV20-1,CSARDSLAGGPFNEQFF,TGCAGTGCTAGAGACTCTCTAGCGGGAGGGCCGTTCAATGAGCAGTTCTTC
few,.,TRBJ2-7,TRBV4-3,CASSQDGVRRGYEQYF,TGCGCCAGCAGCCAAGATGGAGTTCGAAGGGGTTACGAGCAGTACTTC
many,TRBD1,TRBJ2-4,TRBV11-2,CASSFSGLGQGAKNIQYF,TGTGCCAGCAGCTTTTCCGGACTTGGACAGGGAGCCAAAAACATTCAGTACTTC
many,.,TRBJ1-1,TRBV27,CASSLSWGVDEAFF,TGTGCCAGCAGTTTATCATGGGGGGTAGATGAAGCTTTCTTT
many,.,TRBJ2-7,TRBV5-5,CASSLRISQGIYEQYF,TGTGCCAGCAGCTTAAGGATAAGTCAGGGGATCTACGAGCAGTACTTC
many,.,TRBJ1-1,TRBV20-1,CSARSILQGGITEAFF,TGCAGTGCCCGGTCAATCTTACAGGGAGGGATCACTGAAGCTTTCTTT
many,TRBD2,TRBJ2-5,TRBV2,CASSERLAGGETQYF,TGTGCCAGCAGTGAACGTCTAGCGGGGGGAGAGACCCAGTACTTC
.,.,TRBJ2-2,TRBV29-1,CSVEDLQGKGTGELFF,TGCAGCGTTGAAGATCTTCAGGGGAAGGGGACCGGGGAGCTGTTTTTT
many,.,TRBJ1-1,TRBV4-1,CASSQEGTNTEAFF,TGCGCCAGCAGCCAAGAAGGGACAAACACTGAAGCTTTCTTT
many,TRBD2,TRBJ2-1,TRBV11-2,CASSLPVSGLAGETGEQFF,TGTGCCAGCAGCTTGCCTGTCTCGGGACTAGCGGGAGAAACAGGAGAGCAGTTCTTC
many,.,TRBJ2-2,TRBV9,CASVGQLGGELFF,TGTGCCAGCGTAGGACAGTTAGGAGGGGAGCTGTTTTTT
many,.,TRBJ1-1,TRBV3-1,CASRPTGNTEAFF,TGTGCCAGCAGGCCGACAGGTAACACTGAAGCTTTCTTT
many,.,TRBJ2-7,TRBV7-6,CASSLRDGAYEQYF,TGTGCCAGCAGCCTCCGGGACGGGGCCTACGAGCAGTACTTC